This T cell receptor beta chain was documented in a study of CD8 T cells in Susac syndrome. Points from the study as a whole: It was acknowledged by the study that relatively few individuals were included in its TCR sequencing and HLA analysis.

An amount of RNA that ranged from roughly 0.45 to 1 ug was reverse transcribed with random hexamers. The TCR beta CDR3 was amplified by immunoSEQ multiplex PCR across 54 Vbeta, 13 Jbeta. MiXCR was run by TCRdb on the immunoSEQ multiplex PCR reads, yielding one entry per CDR3 protein. The sample yields roughly 160,000 distinct CDR3 sequences, around 94% seen once. Trimming pared 7 bases from V and 0 bases from J, leaving 9 bases between. Germline CDR1 reads MNHEY; CDR2 reads SVGAGI. This CDR3 contains 14 residues. A remark on this clonotype: Its matching antigen is unknown.

The control group consisted of healthy donors matched for age and sex. Bulk CD8+ and CD4+ cells came from magnetic negative isolation; CD8+ TEMRA by FACS. This sequence joins TRBV6-5 and TRBJ1-4; D not resolved. The TCR comes from a human donor in good health. The material sequenced was CD4+ T cells from PBMCs. CDR3 loop: CASTRTATNEKLFF. The CDR3 DNA sequence: TGTGCCAGCACCCGCACTGCAACTAATGAAAAACTGTTTTTT.